This T cell receptor (beta chain) was observed in a study of blood T cell repertoires in COVID-19. Across the whole study: Collection of acute and convalescent COVID-19 samples took place in the United States, Italy and Spain.

TCRdb's copy holds only in-frame clones and misses some; the assay was immunoSEQ multiplex PCR. This table has roughly 340,000 clones, 88% appearing once. Followed longitudinally, the Seattle patients had been enrolled during active infection. V trimming: 4 bases; J trimming: 11 bases; junction bases outside the gene matches: 14. The length of the CDR3 is 15 residues. Germline V gives CDR1 LNHDA, CDR2 SQIVND (reference sequence). The source material was peripheral blood. This chain connects TRBV19 to TRBJ1-1; 9 nucleotides align to TRBD1. This receptor was obtained from a woman between 70 and 85 years old with COVID-19, enrolled during active disease. The CDR3 DNA sequence: TGTGCCAGTAGTAGCCCGGGACAGGGACGGAGGGAGGCTTTCTTT. It encodes CASSSPGQGRREAFF.